These 21 T cell receptor beta chains were all obtained from the same sample, sequenced in a study of radiotherapy plus CTLA-4 blockade in lung cancer. TCRdb keeps only in-frame clones here, not all; method: immunoSEQ multiplex PCR. The data show roughly 35,000 clones, 60% to 85% seen once. Here the sequenced sample was peripheral blood, taken from a patient treated with radiotherapy plus ipilimumab. These receptors all stem from a human donor with non-small cell lung cancer that progressed on radiotherapy plus ipilimumab.

The genes are TRBV19 and TRBJ2-2; 14 bases fit TRBD2. V lost 5 bases and J lost 4; bases outside the gene matches: 3. The CDR3 runs to 16 residues. CDR1 and CDR2 (germline): LNHDA, SQIVND (reference sequence). The CDR3 DNA sequence: TGTGCCAGTAGTCCCGGACTAGCGGGAGGCACCGGGGAGCTGTTTTTT. Its protein is CASSPGLAGGTGELFF.

This chain links TRBV27 with TRBJ2-7; D unresolved. The CDR3 spans 15 residues. The germline V gene has CDR1 MNHEY and CDR2 SMNVEV (reference sequence). V was trimmed by 4 bases and J by 1 base, leaving 14 bases between them. For the CDR3, the DNA is TGTGCCAGCAGTTCGTCGCCAGATGCATCCTACGAGCAGTACTTC. Translation: CASSSSPDASYEQYF.

The chain recombines TRBV5-4 with TRBJ2-1, with D perhaps TRBD2 (6 bases). CDR3 length equals 14 residues. Germline V CDR1 and CDR2: SGHNT, YYREEE (reference sequence). The V end was cut by 1 base, the J end by 4 bases, with 9 bases between. The CDR3: CASSLMGGYNEQFF. DNA of the CDR3: TGTGCCAGCAGCTTGATGGGGGGTTACAATGAGCAGTTCTTC. Looking up the rest from reference TRBV5-4 and TRBJ2-1 gives the full variable domain: ETGVTQSPTHLIKTRGQQVTLRCSSQSGHNTVSWYQQALGQGPQFIFQYYREEENGRGNFPPRFSGLQFPNYSSELNVNALELDDSALYLCASSLMGGYNEQFFGPGTRLTVL.

The chain links TRBV11-2 to TRBJ1-3; 7 bases agree with TRBD1. The CDR3 contains 15 residues. J was trimmed by 1 base and V by 5 bases; bases with no gene match: 5. Germline CDR1 SGHAT, CDR2 FQNNGV. The CDR3 region has the DNA TGTGCCAGCAGCCGACAGGGACTTTCTGGAAACACCATATATTTT. It codes for CASSRQGLSGNTIYF.

This clone was counted between two and nine times. The gene calls are TRBV6-5 and TRBJ1-5; D gene ambiguous. Germline CDR1 reads MNHEY; CDR2 reads SVGAGI. This CDR3 is built from 13 residues. The V end was cut by 4 bases, the J end by 5 bases, with 9 bases between. CDR3 amino acids: CASSLGWDQPQHF. CDR3 bases: TGTGCCAGCAGTTTGGGATGGGATCAGCCCCAGCATTTT.

V is TRBV2 and J is TRBJ2-3; TRBD2 agrees at 10 bases. The J segment lost 1 base and the V segment lost 1 base, leaving 8 bases of the junction unmatched. Germline V gives CDR1 SNHLY, CDR2 FYNNEI. The CDR3 sequence is 18 residues long. The CDR3 bases are TGTGCCAGCAGTGAAGGTCGGCTAGCGGGGGTCCGCACAGATACGCAGTATTTT. Translation gives CASSEGRLAGVRTDTQYF.

The chain combines TRBV28 with TRBJ1-3; TRBD1 matches 9 bases. V shed 2 bases, J shed 3 bases, and the junction held 5 bases outside the gene matches. In germline, CDR1 is MDHEN, CDR2 SYDVKM. CDR3 length: 16 amino acids. In nucleotides, the CDR3 is TGTGCCAGCAGTTTACCCGGACAGGGGAGTGGAAACACCATATATTTT. This encodes CASSLPGQGSGNTIYF.

The J gene is TRBJ1-1, the V gene TRBV7-8, with a possible D match to TRBD1 (6 bases). V was shortened by 5 bases and J by 6 bases, with 16 bases between the two germline ends. CDR1 and CDR2 (germline): SGHVS, FQNEAQ. The CDR3 is 14 residues long. The DNA of the CDR3 is TGTGCCAGCAGCGGGGGCCACGGGGACGCTGAAGCTTTCTTT. It translates to CASSGGHGDAEAFF.

This chain joins TRBV28 and TRBJ2-3; tentatively, D is TRBD2 (6 bases). V was cut by 6 bases and J by 0 bases, with 25 bases left in between. This CDR3 has 19 residues. The germline CDR1 and CDR2 sequences are MDHEN and SYDVKM. The CDR3 sequence is CASSLPGTPALSSTDTQYF. The CDR3, as DNA: TGTGCCAGCAGCTTACCCGGGACTCCGGCCCTCTCTAGCACAGATACGCAGTATTTT.

V is TRBV28 and J is TRBJ2-1, with 8 bases lining up with TRBD2. Trimming at V came to 5 bases and at J to 9 bases, leaving 6 bases not matched to a gene. CDR1 and CDR2 (germline): MDHEN, SYDVKM. The CDR3 consists of 13 residues. The CDR3 loop is CASSPSGSGEQFF. The CDR3 DNA sequence: TGTGCCAGCAGTCCAAGCGGGAGTGGTGAGCAGTTCTTC.

The V call is TRBV6-6, the J call TRBJ2-7; D gene unclear. This CDR3 has 12 residues. V lost 6 bases and J 5 bases, leaving 11 bases between the germline ends. Per germline, CDR1 MNHNY and CDR2 SVGAGI (reference sequence). CDR3 in amino acids: CASSPDVHEQYF. CDR3 bases: TGTGCCAGCAGCCCGGACGTGCACGAGCAGTACTTC.

This clone has more than one count but fewer than ten. The chain has TRBV29-1 and TRBJ2-3; 11 bases map to TRBD2. With V trimmed by 6 bases and J by 5 bases, 13 bases remained unmatched. This CDR3 is 16 amino acids long. Germline lookup yields CDR1 SQVTM and CDR2 ANQGSEA. The CDR3 spells CSVEGLAETIQDTQYF. The CDR3 nucleotides are TGCAGCGTCGAGGGACTAGCGGAGACTATCCAAGATACGCAGTATTTT.

The chain recombines TRBV9 with TRBJ1-3, with D maybe TRBD1 (6 bases). The CDR3 is 15 residues long. The germline gives CDR1 SGDLS, CDR2 YYNGEE. Deletions cut 1 base from V and 3 bases from J, with 11 bases between. In nucleotides, the CDR3 is TGTGCCAGCAGCGTAACAGGGTCGAGTGGAAACACCATATATTTT. It is translated as CASSVTGSSGNTIYF.

This rearrangement joins TRBV9 to TRBJ2-7, with 10 bases lining up with TRBD1. Per the germline V gene, CDR1 is SGDLS and CDR2 is YYNGEE. This CDR3 region has 16 residues. With V trimmed by 3 bases and J by 1 base, 7 bases remained unmatched. The CDR3 DNA reads as TGTGCCAGCAGCGCCGGGACAGGGGCCGAATCCTACGAGCAGTACTTC. Its protein product is CASSAGTGAESYEQYF.

The rearrangement uses TRBV4-3 and TRBJ1-4; possibly TRBD1 for D (6 bases). From germline, CDR1 is LGHNA and CDR2 YSLEER. The CDR3 loop spans 17 amino acids. Trimming cost V 3 bases and J 0 bases, with 14 bases left between them. The CDR3 loop reads CASSQEGGLATNEKLFF. The CDR3 nucleotides are TGCGCCAGCAGCCAGGAGGGGGGGTTAGCAACTAATGAAAAACTGTTTTTT.

This chain links TRBV2 with TRBJ2-1, with TRBD2 identical over 8 bases. V shed 6 bases and J 4 bases; nucleotides not matched to a gene: 8. There are 15 residues in the CDR3. Germline V gene data show CDR1 as SNHLY and CDR2 as FYNNEI. DNA of the CDR3: TGTGCCAGCAGCCCCCCGGGACTAGTTTACAATGAGCAGTTCTTC. Its translation: CASSPPGLVYNEQFF.

The chain joins TRBV28 to TRBJ2-1; D possibly corresponds to TRBD2 (6 bases). Deletions cut 5 bases from V and 2 bases from J, with 16 bases between. This CDR3 contains 16 residues. CDR1 and CDR2 from the germline V gene are MDHEN and SYDVKM. The CDR3 DNA is TGTGCCAGCAGTCCAGCGACTAGGGTGGCCTACAATGAGCAGTTCTTC. It codes for CASSPATRVAYNEQFF.

The gene calls are TRBV28 and TRBJ1-1, with D perhaps matching TRBD1 (5 bases). There are 18 residues in the CDR3. CDR1 and CDR2 (germline): MDHEN, SYDVKM. V was pared by 4 bases and J by 5 bases, with 26 bases between. The chain's CDR3 is CASSSNRIQDQGWTEAFF. CDR3 nucleotides: TGTGCCAGCAGTTCGAACCGAATACAGGACCAAGGTTGGACTGAAGCTTTCTTT.

This clone was seen a handful of times. The chain uses TRBV6-5 and TRBJ1-1; D might be TRBD1 (6 bases). Germline assignment: CDR1 MNHEY and CDR2 SVGAGI. The ends were cut back, 1 base at V and 0 bases at J, with 6 bases in the middle. This CDR3 is built from 14 residues. In DNA form, the CDR3 reads TGTGCCAGCAGTTACTGGGACATGAACACTGAAGCTTTCTTT. Translating gives CASSYWDMNTEAFF.

This chain connects TRBV10-3 to TRBJ1-1, with a possible D match to TRBD1 (5 bases). V was shortened by 2 bases and J by 7 bases, with 11 bases between the two germline ends. Germline V CDR1 and CDR2: ENHRY, SYGVKD. There are 13 residues in the CDR3. CDR3: CAISELGLGEAFF. The CDR3 nucleotides read TGTGCCATCAGTGAGCTGGGACTCGGTGAAGCTTTCTTT.

The chain joins TRBV27 to TRBJ1-3, with D tentatively TRBD1 (6 bases). Germline V gene sequence: CDR1 MNHEY, CDR2 SMNVEV (reference sequence). The CDR3 covers 18 residues. With 6 bases removed from V and 4 bases from J, the gap between germline ends came to 25 bases. The DNA for the CDR3 is TGTGCCAGCAGCTCAAGGGGGTCCCCTCTCTCTGGAGGAAACACCATATATTTT. The encoded protein is CASSSRGSPLSGGNTIYF.